This TCR beta chain was documented in a study of T cell responses to AZD1222 COVID-19 vaccine. This table comes from immunoSEQ multiplex PCR, and its TCRdb copy is limited to in-frame clones, with some not included. The sample yields approximately 150,000 clones, roughly nine tenths seen once. From germline, CDR1 is MGHDK and CDR2 SYGVNS. This CDR3 is built from 13 residues. The V and J ends lost 5 bases and 7 bases respectively, with 12 bases between them. Study observations and caveats: Females made up more of the donors, who were largely white British, and clonal diversity may have come out too low. Dominant CD4 TCR responses targeted spike regions 160-218 and 743-854.

About this clone: Antigen: not known.

The chain uses TRBV25-1 and TRBJ1-3; D not resolved. The clonotype was recovered from an adult in good health. Sequenced material: peripheral blood, taken on day 0 of AZD1222 vaccination. Here the CDR3 reads CASSRYAGNTIYF. The CDR3 DNA is TGTGCCAGCAGTCGATACGCCGGGAACACCATATATTTT.